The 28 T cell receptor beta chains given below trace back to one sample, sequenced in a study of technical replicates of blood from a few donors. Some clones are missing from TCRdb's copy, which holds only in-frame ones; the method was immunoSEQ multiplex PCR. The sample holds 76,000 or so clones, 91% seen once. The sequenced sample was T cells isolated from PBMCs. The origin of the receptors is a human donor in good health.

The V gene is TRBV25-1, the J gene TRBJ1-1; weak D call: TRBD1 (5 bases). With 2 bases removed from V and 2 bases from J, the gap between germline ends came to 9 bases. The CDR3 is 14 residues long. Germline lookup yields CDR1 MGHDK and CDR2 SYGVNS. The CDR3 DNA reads TGTGCCAGCAGTGAAGGGGGGATAAACACTGAAGCTTTCTTT. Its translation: CASSEGGINTEAFF.

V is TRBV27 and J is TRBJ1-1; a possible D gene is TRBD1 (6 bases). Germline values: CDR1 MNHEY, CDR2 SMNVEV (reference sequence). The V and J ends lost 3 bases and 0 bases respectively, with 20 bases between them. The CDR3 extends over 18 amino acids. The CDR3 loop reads CASSFFGGQILVNTEAFF. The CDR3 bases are TGTGCCAGCAGTTTTTTTGGAGGACAGATCCTGGTGAACACTGAAGCTTTCTTT.

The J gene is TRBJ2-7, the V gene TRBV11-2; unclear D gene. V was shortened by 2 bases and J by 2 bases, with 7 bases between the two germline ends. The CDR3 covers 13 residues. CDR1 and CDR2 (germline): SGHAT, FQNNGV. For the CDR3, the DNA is TGTGCCAGCAGCTTAACCCTAACCTACGAGCAGTACTTC. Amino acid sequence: CASSLTLTYEQYF. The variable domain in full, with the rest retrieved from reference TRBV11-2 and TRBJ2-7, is EAGVAQSPRYKIIEKRQSVAFWCNPISGHATLYWYQQILGQGPKLLIQFQNNGVVDDSQLPKDRFSAERLKGVDSTLKIQPAKLEDSAVYLCASSLTLTYEQYFGPGTRLTVT.

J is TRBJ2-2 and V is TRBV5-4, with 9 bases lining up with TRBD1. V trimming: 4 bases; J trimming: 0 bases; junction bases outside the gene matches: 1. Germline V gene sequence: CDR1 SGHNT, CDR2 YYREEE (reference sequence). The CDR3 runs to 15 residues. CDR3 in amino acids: CASSRDRANTGELFF. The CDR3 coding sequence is TGTGCCAGCAGCCGGGACAGGGCGAACACCGGGGAGCTGTTTTTT.

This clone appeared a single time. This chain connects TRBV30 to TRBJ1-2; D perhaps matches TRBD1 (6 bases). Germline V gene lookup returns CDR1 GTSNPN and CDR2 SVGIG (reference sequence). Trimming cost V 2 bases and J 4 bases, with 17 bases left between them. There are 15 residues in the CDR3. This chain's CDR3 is CAWSKKQGYGYGYTF. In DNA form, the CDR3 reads TGTGCCTGGAGTAAGAAACAGGGATACGGCTATGGCTACACCTTC.

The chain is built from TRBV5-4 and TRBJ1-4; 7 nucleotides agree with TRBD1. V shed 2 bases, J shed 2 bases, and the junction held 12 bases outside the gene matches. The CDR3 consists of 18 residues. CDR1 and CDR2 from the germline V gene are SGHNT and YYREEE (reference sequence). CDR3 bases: TGTGCCAGCAGCTTAGACAGGGCTCGTGGTGCGACTAATGAAAAACTGTTTTTT. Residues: CASSLDRARGATNEKLFF.

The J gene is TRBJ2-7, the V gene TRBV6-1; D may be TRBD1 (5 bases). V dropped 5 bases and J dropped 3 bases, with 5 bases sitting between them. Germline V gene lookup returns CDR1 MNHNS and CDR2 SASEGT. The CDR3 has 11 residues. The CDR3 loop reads CASSRGYEQYF. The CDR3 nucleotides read TGTGCCAGCAGTAGGGGCTACGAGCAGTACTTC.

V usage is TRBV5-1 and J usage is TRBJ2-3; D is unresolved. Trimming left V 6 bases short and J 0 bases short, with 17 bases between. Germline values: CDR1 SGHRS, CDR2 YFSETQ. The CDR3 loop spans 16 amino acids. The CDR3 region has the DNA TGCGCCAGCACCTTCCTACCCCTCGCTAGCACAGATACGCAGTATTTT. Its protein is CASTFLPLASTDTQYF.

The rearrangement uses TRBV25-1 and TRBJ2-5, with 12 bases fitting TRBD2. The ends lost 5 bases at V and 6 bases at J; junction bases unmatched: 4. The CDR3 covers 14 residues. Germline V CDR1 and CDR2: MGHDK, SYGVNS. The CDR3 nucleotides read TGTGCCAGCAGTCCAGGACTAGCGGGGCAGACCCAGTACTTC. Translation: CASSPGLAGQTQYF.

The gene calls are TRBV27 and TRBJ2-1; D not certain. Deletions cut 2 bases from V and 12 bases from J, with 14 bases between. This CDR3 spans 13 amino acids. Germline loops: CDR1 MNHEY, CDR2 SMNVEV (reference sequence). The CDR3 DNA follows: TGTGCCAGCAGTTTAGAGAGCCCGTCAGGGCAGTTCTTC. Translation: CASSLESPSGQFF.

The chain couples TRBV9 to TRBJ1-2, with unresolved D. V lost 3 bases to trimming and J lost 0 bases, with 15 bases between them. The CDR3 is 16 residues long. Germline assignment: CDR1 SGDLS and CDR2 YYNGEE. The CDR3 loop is CASSDITQRANYGYTF. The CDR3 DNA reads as TGTGCCAGCAGCGACATAACCCAGAGGGCTAACTATGGCTACACCTTC. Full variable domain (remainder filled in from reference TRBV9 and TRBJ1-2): DSGVTQTPKHLITATGQRVTLRCSPRSGDLSVYWYQQSLDQGLQFLIQYYNGEERAKGNILERFSAQQFPDLHSELNLSSLELGDSALYFCASSDITQRANYGYTFGSGTRLTVV.

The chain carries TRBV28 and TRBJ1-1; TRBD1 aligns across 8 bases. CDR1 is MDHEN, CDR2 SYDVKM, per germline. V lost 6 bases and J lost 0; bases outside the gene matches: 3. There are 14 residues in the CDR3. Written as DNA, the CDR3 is TGTGCCAGCAGAACAGGGGGAATGAACACTGAAGCTTTCTTT. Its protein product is CASRTGGMNTEAFF.

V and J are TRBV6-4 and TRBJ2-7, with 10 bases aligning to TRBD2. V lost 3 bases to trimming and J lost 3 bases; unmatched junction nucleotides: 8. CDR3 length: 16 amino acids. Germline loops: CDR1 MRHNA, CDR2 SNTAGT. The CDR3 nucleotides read TGTGCCAGCAGTGAAGGACTAGCGGCGATATTCTACGAGCAGTACTTC. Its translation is CASSEGLAAIFYEQYF.

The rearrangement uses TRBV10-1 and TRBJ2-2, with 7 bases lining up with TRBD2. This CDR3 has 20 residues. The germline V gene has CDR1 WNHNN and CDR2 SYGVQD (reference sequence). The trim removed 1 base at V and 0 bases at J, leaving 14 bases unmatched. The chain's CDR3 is CASSEFLAGAPNPNTGELFF. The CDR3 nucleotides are TGCGCCAGCAGTGAGTTCTTGGCGGGAGCCCCGAATCCGAACACCGGGGAGCTGTTTTTT.

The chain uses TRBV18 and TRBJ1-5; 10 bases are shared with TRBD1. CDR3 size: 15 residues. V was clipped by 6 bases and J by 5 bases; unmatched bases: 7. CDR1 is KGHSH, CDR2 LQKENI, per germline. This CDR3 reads CASSPVGTGDQPQHF. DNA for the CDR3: TGTGCCAGCTCCCCTGTAGGGACAGGGGATCAGCCCCAGCATTTT.

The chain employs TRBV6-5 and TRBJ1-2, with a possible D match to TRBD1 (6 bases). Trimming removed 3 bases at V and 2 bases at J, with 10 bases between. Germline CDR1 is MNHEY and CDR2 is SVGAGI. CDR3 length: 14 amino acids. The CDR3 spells CASSYYDRNYGYTF. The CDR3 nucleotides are TGTGCCAGCAGTTATTATGACAGGAACTATGGCTACACCTTC.

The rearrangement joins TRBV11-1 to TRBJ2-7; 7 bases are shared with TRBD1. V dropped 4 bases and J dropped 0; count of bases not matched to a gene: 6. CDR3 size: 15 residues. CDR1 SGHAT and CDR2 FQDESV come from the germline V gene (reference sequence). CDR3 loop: CASSSDRHPSYEQYF. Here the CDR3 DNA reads TGTGCCAGCAGCTCGGACAGGCATCCCTCCTACGAGCAGTACTTC.

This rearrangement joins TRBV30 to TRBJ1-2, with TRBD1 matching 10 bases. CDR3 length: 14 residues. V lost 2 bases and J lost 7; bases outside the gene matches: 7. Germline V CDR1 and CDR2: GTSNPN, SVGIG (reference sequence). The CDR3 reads CAWSPLGQGVGYTF. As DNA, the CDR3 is TGTGCCTGGAGTCCCTTAGGACAGGGGGTTGGCTACACCTTC.

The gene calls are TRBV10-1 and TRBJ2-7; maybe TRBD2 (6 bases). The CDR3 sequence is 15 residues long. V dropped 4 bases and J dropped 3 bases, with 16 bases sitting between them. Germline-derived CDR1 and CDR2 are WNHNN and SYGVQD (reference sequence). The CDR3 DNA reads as TGCGCCAGCAGTGGTTCCTATAGCGGCAACTACGAGCAGTACTTC. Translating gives CASSGSYSGNYEQYF.

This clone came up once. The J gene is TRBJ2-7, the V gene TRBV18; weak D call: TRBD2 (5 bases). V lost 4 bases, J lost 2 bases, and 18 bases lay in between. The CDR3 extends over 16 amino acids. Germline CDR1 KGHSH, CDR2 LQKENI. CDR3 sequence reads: CASSQASLGSAYEQYF. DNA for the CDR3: TGTGCCAGCTCACAGGCGAGCTTGGGGAGTGCCTACGAGCAGTACTTC.

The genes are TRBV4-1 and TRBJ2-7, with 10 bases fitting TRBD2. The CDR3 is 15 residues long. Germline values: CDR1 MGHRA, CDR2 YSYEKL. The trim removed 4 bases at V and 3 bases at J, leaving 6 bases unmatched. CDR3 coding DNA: TGCGCCAGCAGCCCCGCAGCTAGCGGGAGCTACGAGCAGTACTTC. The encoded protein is CASSPAASGSYEQYF.

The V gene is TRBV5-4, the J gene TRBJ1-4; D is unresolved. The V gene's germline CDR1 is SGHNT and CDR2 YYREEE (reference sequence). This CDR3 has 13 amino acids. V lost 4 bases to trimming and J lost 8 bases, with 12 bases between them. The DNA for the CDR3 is TGTGCCAGCAGCGAGAGGGCGGGAGAAAAACTGTTTTTT. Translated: CASSERAGEKLFF.

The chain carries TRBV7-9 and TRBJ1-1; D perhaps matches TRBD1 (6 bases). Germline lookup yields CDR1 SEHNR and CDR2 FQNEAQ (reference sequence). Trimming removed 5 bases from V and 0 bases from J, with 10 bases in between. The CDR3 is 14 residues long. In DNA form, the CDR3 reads TGTGCCAGCAGCCGGACAGACATGAACACTGAAGCTTTCTTT. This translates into CASSRTDMNTEAFF.

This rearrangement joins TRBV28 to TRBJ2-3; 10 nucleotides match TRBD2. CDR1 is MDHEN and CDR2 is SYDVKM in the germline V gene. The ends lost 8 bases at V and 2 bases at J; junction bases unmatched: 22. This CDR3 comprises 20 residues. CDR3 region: CASHAVGLAGEGGATDTQYF. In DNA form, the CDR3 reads TGTGCCAGCCATGCTGTGGGTCTAGCGGGAGAGGGGGGGGCCACAGATACGCAGTATTTT.

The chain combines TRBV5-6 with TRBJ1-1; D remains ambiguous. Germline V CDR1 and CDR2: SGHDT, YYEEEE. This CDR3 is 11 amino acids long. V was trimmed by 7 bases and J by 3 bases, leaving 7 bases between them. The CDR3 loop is CASQQHTEAFF. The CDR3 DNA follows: TGTGCCAGCCAACAGCACACTGAAGCTTTCTTT. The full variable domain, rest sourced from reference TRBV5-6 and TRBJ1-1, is DAGVTQSPTHLIKTRGQQVTLRCSPKSGHDTVSWYQQALGQGPQFIFQYYEEEERQRGNFPDRFSGHQFPNYSSELNVNALLLGDSALYLCASQQHTEAFFGQGTRLTVV.

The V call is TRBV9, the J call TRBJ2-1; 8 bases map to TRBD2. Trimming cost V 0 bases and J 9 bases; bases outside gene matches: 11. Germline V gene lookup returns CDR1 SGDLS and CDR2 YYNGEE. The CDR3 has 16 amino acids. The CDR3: CASSVGSGSTPSEQFF. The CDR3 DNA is TGTGCCAGCAGCGTAGGAAGCGGGAGCACGCCTTCTGAGCAGTTCTTC.

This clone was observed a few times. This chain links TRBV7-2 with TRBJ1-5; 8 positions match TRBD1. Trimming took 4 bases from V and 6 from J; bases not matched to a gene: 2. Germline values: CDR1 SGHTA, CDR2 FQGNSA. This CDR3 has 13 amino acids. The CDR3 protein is CASSSQGGQPQHF. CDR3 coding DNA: TGTGCCAGCAGCTCACAGGGGGGTCAGCCCCAGCATTTT.

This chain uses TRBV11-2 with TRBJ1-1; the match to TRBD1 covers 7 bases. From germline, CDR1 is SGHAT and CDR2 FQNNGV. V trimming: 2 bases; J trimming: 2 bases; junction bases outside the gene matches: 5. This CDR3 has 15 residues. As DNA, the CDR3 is TGTGCCAGCAGCTTACTGGGACAGTTAAACACTGAAGCTTTCTTT. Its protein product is CASSLLGQLNTEAFF.